Shown below are 17 T cell receptor beta chains from a single sample sequenced in a study of beta chain features in type 1 diabetes. The sequenced template was cDNA made from the entire isolated RNA. Method: immunoSEQ multiplex PCR; TCRdb's copy keeps in-frame clones and lacks some. The repertoire includes roughly 370,000 clones, approximately 15% of them detected once, and about 0.04% sits in the top ten. The sequencing input was naive CD4+ T cells from blood. These receptors all stem from a man aged 25-45 years in good health.

The V gene is TRBV30, the J gene TRBJ2-2, with no clear D. CDR3 size: 13 residues. Germline assignment: CDR1 GTSNPN and CDR2 SVGIG (reference sequence). V lost 1 base and J 5 bases, leaving 8 bases between the germline ends. CDR3 nucleotide sequence: TGTGCCTGGAGTGGTCTAATTACCGGGGAGCTGTTTTTT. Amino acid sequence: CAWSGLITGELFF.

The V call is TRBV6-6, the J call TRBJ2-7; 8 positions agree with TRBD1. Trimming removed 7 bases from V and 1 base from J; junction bases left unmatched: 6. This CDR3 spans 14 amino acids. Germline CDR1 is MNHNY and CDR2 is SVGAGI (reference sequence). CDR3 bases: TGTGCCAGCAAGGCGGACAGGGTATCCTACGAGCAGTACGTC. Protein product: CASKADRVSYEQYV.

This clone was observed a few times. The J gene is TRBJ1-5, the V gene TRBV30; D call uncertain. With 0 bases removed from V and 0 bases from J, the gap between germline ends came to 9 bases. The CDR3 length is 15 residues. Germline lookup yields CDR1 GTSNPN and CDR2 SVGIG (reference sequence). The CDR3 region has the DNA TGTGCCTGGAGTGTAGGTCGGCATAGCAATCAGCCCCAGCATTTT. It encodes CAWSVGRHSNQPQHF.

This clone was seen only a few times. The V and J genes are TRBV12-5 and TRBJ2-1, with D unclear. Looked up from germline, CDR1 is LGHNT and CDR2 is FRNRAP. The CDR3 sequence is 12 residues long. The V end was cut by 2 bases, the J end by 5 bases, with 4 bases between. CDR3 region: CASGLFDNEQFF. The CDR3, as DNA: TGTGCTAGTGGTTTGTTTGACAATGAGCAGTTCTTC.

This clone was found a few times. The V call is TRBV7-2, the J call TRBJ2-1; 12 nucleotides match TRBD1. From germline, CDR1 is SGHTA and CDR2 FQGNSA. The CDR3 extends over 15 amino acids. V was clipped by 8 bases and J by 10 bases; unmatched bases: 12. The chain's CDR3 is CASAGWGQGAREQFF. The CDR3 bases are TGTGCCAGCGCCGGTTGGGGACAGGGGGCTCGGGAGCAGTTCTTC.

This clone was seen only a few times. The chain links TRBV7-2 to TRBJ2-5; TRBD1 aligns across 8 bases. CDR3 length: 14 residues. Germline-derived CDR1 and CDR2 are SGHTA and FQGNSA. The trim removed 2 bases at V and 5 bases at J, leaving 4 bases unmatched. The CDR3 sequence: CASSLQGALETQYF. The CDR3, as DNA: TGTGCCAGCAGCTTACAGGGGGCGCTGGAGACCCAGTACTTC.

This clone was seen only a few times. The chain has TRBV7-2 and TRBJ2-5; D is undetermined. This CDR3 region has 11 residues. V lost 4 bases to trimming and J lost 5 bases, with 5 bases between them. Germline lookup yields CDR1 SGHTA and CDR2 FQGNSA. The CDR3 DNA sequence: TGTGCCAGCAGCTCCGTGGAGACCCAGTACTTC. Translation gives CASSSVETQYF.

The gene calls are TRBV9 and TRBJ2-1; 9 nucleotides line up with TRBD1. Germline CDR1 reads SGDLS; CDR2 reads YYNGEE. Germline trimming cut 2 bases from V and 5 bases from J; bases unmatched to any gene: 14. The CDR3 contains 18 residues. This CDR3 is CASSVGNGPRTGDNEQFF. In DNA form, the CDR3 reads TGTGCCAGCAGCGTTGGGAACGGGCCCAGGACAGGGGACAATGAGCAGTTCTTC.

The chain carries TRBV2 and TRBJ2-7; D is unresolved. Trimming shortened V by 6 bases and J by 4 bases, and 13 bases separated the two germline ends. Germline CDR1 SNHLY, CDR2 FYNNEI. The CDR3 loop spans 13 amino acids. CDR3 region: CASSLTPEYEQYF. The CDR3 region has the DNA TGTGCCAGCAGCCTTACCCCAGAATACGAGCAGTACTTC.

The chain has TRBV13 and TRBJ2-7; D uncertain. Germline CDR1 reads PRHDT; CDR2 reads FYEKMQ (reference sequence). The CDR3 extends over 12 amino acids. V shed 5 bases and J shed 6 bases, with 11 bases lying between them. The CDR3 spells CASSPVTFEQYF. The CDR3 DNA sequence: TGTGCCAGCAGCCCTGTGACCTTCGAGCAGTACTTC.

This clone came up a few times. V gene TRBV19 combines with J gene TRBJ2-3; D might be TRBD1 or TRBD2, each matching 5 bases. CDR3 length: 16 amino acids. Trimming removed 5 bases from V and 1 base from J, with 16 bases in between. The germline V gene encodes CDR1 LNHDA and CDR2 SQIVND (reference sequence). CDR3 sequence reads: CASSRGPGRGTDTQYF. The CDR3 nucleotides are TGTGCCAGTAGTCGGGGTCCGGGCAGGGGCACAGATACGCAGTATTTT.

This clone was found a few times. The chain is built from TRBV27 and TRBJ1-1, with D unresolved. The CDR3 length is 18 residues. The germline V gene has CDR1 MNHEY and CDR2 SMNVEV (reference sequence). V lost 0 bases to trimming and J lost 1 base, with 18 bases between them. CDR3 region: CASSLSVGSLVGNTEAFF. The CDR3, as DNA: TGTGCCAGCAGTTTATCTGTCGGGAGCCTAGTGGGGAACACTGAAGCTTTCTTT.

The chain combines TRBV18 with TRBJ1-1, with 7 bases identical to TRBD1. The CDR3 covers 16 residues. Trimming at V came to 2 bases and at J to 1 base, leaving 7 bases not matched to a gene. Per germline, CDR1 KGHSH and CDR2 LQKENI. In nucleotides, the CDR3 is TGTGCCAGCTCACCATCATTGACAGGGCCGAACACTGAAGCTTTCTTT. It yields the protein CASSPSLTGPNTEAFF.

This clone has only a few counts. The J gene is TRBJ2-5, the V gene TRBV21-1; the table gives TRBD2 as D, unverified against the DNA. TRBV21-1 is annotated as a pseudogene. The length of the CDR3 is 16 residues. The CDR3 DNA reads TGTGCCAGCAGCAGTAGCCCGACCACCGATCAAGAGACCCAGTACTTC. It translates to CASSSSPTTDQETQYF.

The rearrangement joins TRBV19 to TRBJ2-2; no definite D call. The CDR3 length is 14 residues. The germline V and J ends were trimmed by 3 bases and 4 bases, with 9 bases remaining between them. Germline V gene data show CDR1 as LNHDA and CDR2 as SQIVND (reference sequence). CDR3 nucleotide sequence: TGTGCCAGTAGTATTCCCCAAGGCACCGGGGAGCTGTTTTTT. This codes for CASSIPQGTGELFF.

In this sample, this clone turned up a few times. The chain combines TRBV4-1 with TRBJ2-5; no reliable D call. Germline assignment: CDR1 MGHRA and CDR2 YSYEKL. The length of the CDR3 is 17 residues. Trimming stripped 1 base from V and 2 bases from J, with 17 bases between. In nucleotides, the CDR3 is TGCGCCAGCAGCCAAGGACTCTTGGCAGGATCTCAAGAGACCCAGTACTTC. Amino acid sequence: CASSQGLLAGSQETQYF.

J is TRBJ1-1 and V is TRBV7-9; unclear D gene. CDR1 is SEHNR, CDR2 FQNEAQ, per germline (reference sequence). This CDR3 region has 15 residues. Trimming shortened V by 5 bases and J by 0 bases, and 13 bases separated the two germline ends. The CDR3 is CASSLYGFMNTEAFF. Written as DNA, the CDR3 is TGTGCCAGCAGCCTATACGGTTTCATGAACACTGAAGCTTTCTTT.